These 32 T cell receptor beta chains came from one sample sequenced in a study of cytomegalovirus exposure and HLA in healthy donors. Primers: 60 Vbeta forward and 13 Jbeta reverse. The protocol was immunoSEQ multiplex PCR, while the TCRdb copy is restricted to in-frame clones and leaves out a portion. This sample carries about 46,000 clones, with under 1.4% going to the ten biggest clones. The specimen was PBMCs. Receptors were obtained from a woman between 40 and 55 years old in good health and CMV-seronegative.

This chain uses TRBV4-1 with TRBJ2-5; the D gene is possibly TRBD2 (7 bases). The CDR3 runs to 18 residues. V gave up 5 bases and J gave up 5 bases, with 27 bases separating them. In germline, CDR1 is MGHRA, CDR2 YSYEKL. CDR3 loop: CASSVSVGGGLAGETQYF. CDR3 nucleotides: TGCGCCAGCAGCGTTTCGGTGGGAGGGGGATTGGCCGGGGAGACCCAGTACTTC.

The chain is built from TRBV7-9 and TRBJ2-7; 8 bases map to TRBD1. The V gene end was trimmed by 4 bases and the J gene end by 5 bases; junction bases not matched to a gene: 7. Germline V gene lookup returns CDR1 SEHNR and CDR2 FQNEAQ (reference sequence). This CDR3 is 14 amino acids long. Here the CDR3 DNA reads TGTGCCAGCAGCTCTCCCGGACAGGGCCACGAGCAGTACTTC. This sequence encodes CASSSPGQGHEQYF. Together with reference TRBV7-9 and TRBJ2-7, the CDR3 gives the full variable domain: DTGVSQNPRHKITKRGQNVTFRCDPISEHNRLYWYRQTLGQGPEFLTYFQNEAQLEKSRLLSDRFSAERPKGSFSTLEIQRTEQGDSAMYLCASSSPGQGHEQYFGPGTRLTVT.

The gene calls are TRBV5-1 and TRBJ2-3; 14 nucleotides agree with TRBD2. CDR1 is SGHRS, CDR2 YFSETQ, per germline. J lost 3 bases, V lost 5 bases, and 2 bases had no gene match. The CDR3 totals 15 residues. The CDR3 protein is CASRGTSGRTDTQYF. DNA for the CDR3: TGCGCCAGCAGGGGGACTAGCGGGAGAACAGATACGCAGTATTTT.

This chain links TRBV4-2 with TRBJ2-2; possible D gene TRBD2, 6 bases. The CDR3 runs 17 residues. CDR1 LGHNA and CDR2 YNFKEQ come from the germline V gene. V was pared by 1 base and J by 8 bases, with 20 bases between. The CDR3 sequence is CASSQVAIGGATGELFF. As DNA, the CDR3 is TGTGCCAGCAGCCAAGTCGCGATTGGCGGGGCCACTGGGGAGCTGTTTTTT.

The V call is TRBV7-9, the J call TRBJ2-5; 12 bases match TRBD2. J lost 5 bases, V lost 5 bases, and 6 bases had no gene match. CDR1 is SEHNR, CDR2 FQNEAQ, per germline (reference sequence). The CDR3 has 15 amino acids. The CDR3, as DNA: TGTGCCAGCAGCCCCGGACTAGCGGGACTGGAGACCCAGTACTTC. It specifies CASSPGLAGLETQYF.

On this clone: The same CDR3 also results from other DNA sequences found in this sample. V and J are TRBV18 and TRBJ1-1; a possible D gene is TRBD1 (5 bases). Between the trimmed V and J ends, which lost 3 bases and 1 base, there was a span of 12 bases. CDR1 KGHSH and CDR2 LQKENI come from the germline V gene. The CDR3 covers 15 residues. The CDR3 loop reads CASSPPSRGNTEAFF. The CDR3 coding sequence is TGTGCCAGCTCACCGCCCTCTAGGGGGAACACTGAAGCTTTCTTT.

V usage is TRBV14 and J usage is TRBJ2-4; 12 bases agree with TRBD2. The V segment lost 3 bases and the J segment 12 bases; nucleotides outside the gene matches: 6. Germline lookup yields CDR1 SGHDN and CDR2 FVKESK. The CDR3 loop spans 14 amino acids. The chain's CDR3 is CASSQTSGSANQYF. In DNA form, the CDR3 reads TGTGCCAGCAGCCAGACTAGCGGGAGCGCTAATCAGTACTTC. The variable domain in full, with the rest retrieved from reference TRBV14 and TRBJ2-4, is EAGVTQFPSHSVIEKGQTVTLRCDPISGHDNLYWYRRVMGKEIKFLLHFVKESKQDESGMPNNRFLAERTGGTYSTLKVQPAELEDSGVYFCASSQTSGSANQYFGAGTRLSVL.

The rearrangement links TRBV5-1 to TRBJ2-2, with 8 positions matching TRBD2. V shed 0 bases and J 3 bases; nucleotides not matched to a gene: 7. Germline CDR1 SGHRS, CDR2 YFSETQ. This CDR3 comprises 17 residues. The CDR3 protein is CASSLGGRSSDTGELFF. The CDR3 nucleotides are TGCGCCAGCAGCTTGGGCGGGAGGTCGAGTGACACCGGGGAGCTGTTTTTT.

The CDR3 region is CASSPRTSGSHEQYF. CDR3 bases: TGTGCCAGCAGCCCGCGGACTAGCGGGAGCCACGAGCAGTACTTC. J is TRBJ2-7 and V is TRBV11-2; 13 bases are a match to TRBD2. J was trimmed by 5 bases and V by 5 bases; bases with no gene match: 6. Germline V lookup: CDR1 SGHAT, CDR2 FQNNGV. The CDR3 loop spans 15 amino acids. The full variable domain, completed using reference TRBV11-2 and TRBJ2-7, is EAGVAQSPRYKIIEKRQSVAFWCNPISGHATLYWYQQILGQGPKLLIQFQNNGVVDDSQLPKDRFSAERLKGVDSTLKIQPAKLEDSAVYLCASSPRTSGSHEQYFGPGTRLTVT.

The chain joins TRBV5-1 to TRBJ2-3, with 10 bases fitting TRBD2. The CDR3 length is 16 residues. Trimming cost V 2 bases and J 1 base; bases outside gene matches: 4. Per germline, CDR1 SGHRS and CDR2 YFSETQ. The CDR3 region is CASSFGAGGGTDTQYF. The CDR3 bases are TGCGCCAGCAGCTTCGGAGCGGGAGGGGGCACAGATACGCAGTATTTT.

CDR3 bases: TGCGCCAGCAGCTCCCGGACAGGGGCGGACACTGAAGCTTTCTTT. Its protein product is CASSSRTGADTEAFF. The chain combines TRBV5-1 with TRBJ1-1, with TRBD1 identical over 9 bases. The CDR3 is made up of 15 amino acids. Germline-derived CDR1 and CDR2 are SGHRS and YFSETQ. Trimming removed 3 bases from V and 3 bases from J; junction bases left unmatched: 6.

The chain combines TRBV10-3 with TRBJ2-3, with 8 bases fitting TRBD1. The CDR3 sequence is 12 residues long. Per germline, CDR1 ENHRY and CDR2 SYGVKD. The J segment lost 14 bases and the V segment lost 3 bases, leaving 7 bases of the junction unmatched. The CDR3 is CAISDGTGVSYF. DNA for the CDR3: TGTGCCATCAGTGATGGGACAGGAGTGTCGTATTTT.

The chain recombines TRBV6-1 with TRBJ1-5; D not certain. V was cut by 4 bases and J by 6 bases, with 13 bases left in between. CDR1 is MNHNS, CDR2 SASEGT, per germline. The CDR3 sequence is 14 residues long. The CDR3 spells CASSVGYRGQPQHF. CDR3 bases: TGTGCCAGCAGTGTAGGCTATCGGGGTCAGCCCCAGCATTTT.

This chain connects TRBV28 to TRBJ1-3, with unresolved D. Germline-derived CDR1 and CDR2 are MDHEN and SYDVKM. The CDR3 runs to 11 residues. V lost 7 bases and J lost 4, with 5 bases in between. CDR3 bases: TGTGCCAGCAACACGGGAAACACCATATATTTT. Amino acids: CASNTGNTIYF.

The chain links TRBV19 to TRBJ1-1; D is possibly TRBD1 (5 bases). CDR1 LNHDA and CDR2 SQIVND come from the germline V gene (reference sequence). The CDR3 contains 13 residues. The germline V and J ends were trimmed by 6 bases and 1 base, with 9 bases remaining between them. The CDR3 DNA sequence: TGTGCCAGTAGAGGAACAGGGAACACTGAAGCTTTCTTT. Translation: CASRGTGNTEAFF. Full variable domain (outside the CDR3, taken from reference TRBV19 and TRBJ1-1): DGGITQSPKYLFRKEGQNVTLSCEQNLNHDAMYWYRQDPGQGLRLIYYSQIVNDFQKGDIAEGYSVSREKKESFPLTVTSAQKNPTAFYLCASRGTGNTEAFFGQGTRLTVV.

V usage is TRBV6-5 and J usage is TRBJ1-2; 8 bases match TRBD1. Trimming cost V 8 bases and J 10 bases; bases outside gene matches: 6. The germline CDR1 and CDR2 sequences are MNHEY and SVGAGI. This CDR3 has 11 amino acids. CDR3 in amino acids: CASGTGGAYTF. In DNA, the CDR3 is TGTGCCAGCGGGACAGGCGGTGCCTACACCTTC.

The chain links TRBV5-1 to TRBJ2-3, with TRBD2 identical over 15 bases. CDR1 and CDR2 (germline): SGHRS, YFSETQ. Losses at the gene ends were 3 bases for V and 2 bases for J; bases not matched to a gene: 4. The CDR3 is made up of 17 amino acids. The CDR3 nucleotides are TGCGCCAGCAGCTCGGGACTAGCGGGAGGACACACAGATACGCAGTATTTT. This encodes CASSSGLAGGHTDTQYF.

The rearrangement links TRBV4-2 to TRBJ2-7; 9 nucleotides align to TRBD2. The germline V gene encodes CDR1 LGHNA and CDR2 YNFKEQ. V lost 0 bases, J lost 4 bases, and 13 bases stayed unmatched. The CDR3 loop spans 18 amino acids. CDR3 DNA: TGTGCCAGCAGCCAAGACCCCTTTAGCGGGAGAAATAGATACGAGCAGTACTTC. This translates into CASSQDPFSGRNRYEQYF.

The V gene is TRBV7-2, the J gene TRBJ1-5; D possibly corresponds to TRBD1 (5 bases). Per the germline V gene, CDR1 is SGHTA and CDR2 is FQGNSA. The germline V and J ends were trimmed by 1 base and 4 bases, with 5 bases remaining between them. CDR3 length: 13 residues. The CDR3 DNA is TGTGCCAGCAGCTTAGGACAGAATCAGCCCCAGCATTTT. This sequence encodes CASSLGQNQPQHF. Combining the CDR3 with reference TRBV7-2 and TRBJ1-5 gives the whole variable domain GAGVSQSPSNKVTEKGKDVELRCDPISGHTALYWYRQSLGQGLEFLIYFQGNSAPDKSGLPSDRFSAERTGGSVSTLTIQRTQQEDSAVYLCASSLGQNQPQHFGDGTRLSIL.

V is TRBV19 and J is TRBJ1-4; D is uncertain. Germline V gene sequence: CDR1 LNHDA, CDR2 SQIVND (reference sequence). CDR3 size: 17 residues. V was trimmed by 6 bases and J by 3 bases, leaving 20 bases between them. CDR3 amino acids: CASSGVLGGPSNEKLFF. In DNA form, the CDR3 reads TGTGCCAGTAGCGGGGTTTTAGGAGGGCCGTCTAATGAAAAACTGTTTTTT.

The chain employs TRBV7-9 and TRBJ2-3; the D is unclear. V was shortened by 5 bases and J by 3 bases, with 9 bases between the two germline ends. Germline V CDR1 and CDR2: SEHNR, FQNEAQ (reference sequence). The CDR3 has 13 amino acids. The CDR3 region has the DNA TGTGCCAGCAGCCTCGTCGGGACAGATACGCAGTATTTT. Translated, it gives CASSLVGTDTQYF.

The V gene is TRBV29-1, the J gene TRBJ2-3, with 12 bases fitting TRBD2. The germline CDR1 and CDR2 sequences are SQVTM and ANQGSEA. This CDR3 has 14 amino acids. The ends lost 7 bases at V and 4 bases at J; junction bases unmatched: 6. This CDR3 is CSGRLAGVSDTQYF. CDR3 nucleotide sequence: TGCAGCGGACGACTAGCGGGAGTGTCAGATACGCAGTATTTT.

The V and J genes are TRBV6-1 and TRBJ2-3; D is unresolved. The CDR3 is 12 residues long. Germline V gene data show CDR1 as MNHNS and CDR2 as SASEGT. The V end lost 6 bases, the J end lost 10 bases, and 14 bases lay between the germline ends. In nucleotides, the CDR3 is TGTGCCAGCAGGAGGCCTGACGGAGCGCAGTATTTT. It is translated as CASRRPDGAQYF.

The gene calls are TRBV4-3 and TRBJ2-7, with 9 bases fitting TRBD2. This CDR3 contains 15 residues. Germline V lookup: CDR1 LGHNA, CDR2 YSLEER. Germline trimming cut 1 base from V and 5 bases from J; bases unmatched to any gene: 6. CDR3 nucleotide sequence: TGCGCCAGCAGCCAAGGACTAGCGGCAAGAGACGAGCAGTACTTC. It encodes CASSQGLAARDEQYF.

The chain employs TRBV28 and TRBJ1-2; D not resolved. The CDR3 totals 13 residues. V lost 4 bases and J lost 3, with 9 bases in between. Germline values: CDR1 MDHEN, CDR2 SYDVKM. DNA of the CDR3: TGTGCCAGCAGTTCTGGCAACGACTATGGCTACACCTTC. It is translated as CASSSGNDYGYTF.

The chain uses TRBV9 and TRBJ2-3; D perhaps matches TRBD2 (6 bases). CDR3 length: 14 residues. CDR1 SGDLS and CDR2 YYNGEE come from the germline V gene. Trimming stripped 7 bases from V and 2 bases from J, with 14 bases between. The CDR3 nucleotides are TGTGCCAGCCAGAAGGGAGGCGCCACAGATACGCAGTATTTT. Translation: CASQKGGATDTQYF.

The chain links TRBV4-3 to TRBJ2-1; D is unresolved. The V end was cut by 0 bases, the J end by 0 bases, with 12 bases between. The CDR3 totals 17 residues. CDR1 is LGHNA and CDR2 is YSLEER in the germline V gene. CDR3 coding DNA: TGCGCCAGCAGCCAAGAACCCCTCACGAGCTCCTACAATGAGCAGTTCTTC. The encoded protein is CASSQEPLTSSYNEQFF.

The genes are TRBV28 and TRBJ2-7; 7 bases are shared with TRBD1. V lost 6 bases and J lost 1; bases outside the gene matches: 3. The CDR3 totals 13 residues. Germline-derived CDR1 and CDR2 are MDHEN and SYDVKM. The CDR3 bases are TGTGCCAGCAGCCTACAGGGGTCCTACGAGCAGTACTTC. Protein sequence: CASSLQGSYEQYF.

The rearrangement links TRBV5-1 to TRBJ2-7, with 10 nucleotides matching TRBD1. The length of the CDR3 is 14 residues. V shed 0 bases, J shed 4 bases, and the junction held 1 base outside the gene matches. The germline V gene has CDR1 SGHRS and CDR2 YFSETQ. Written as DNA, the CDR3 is TGCGCCAGCAGCTTGGGGACAGGGGGATACGAGCAGTACTTC. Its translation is CASSLGTGGYEQYF.

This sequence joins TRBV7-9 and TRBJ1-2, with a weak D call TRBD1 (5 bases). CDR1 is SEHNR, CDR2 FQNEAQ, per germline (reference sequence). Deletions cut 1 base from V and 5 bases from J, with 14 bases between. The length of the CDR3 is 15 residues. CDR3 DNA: TGTGCCAGCAGCTTAGGGGGCACATATCAATATGGCTACACCTTC. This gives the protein CASSLGGTYQYGYTF.

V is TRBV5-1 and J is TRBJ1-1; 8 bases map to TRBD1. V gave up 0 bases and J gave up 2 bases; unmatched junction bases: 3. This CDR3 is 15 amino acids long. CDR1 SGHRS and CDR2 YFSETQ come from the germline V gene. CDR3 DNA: TGCGCCAGCAGCTTGGGACAGGGGATCAACACTGAAGCTTTCTTT. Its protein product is CASSLGQGINTEAFF.

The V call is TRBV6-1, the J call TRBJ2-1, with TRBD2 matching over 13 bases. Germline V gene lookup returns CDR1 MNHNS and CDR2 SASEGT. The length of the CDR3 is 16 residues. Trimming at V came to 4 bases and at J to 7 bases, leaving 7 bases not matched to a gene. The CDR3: CASSALLAGGPNEQFF. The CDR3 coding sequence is TGTGCCAGCAGTGCCTTACTAGCGGGAGGGCCGAATGAGCAGTTCTTC.